The rows below give T cell receptor beta chains drawn from one sample of a study of blood T cell repertoires in COVID-19. The data were produced by immunoSEQ multiplex PCR, yet TCRdb's version contains in-frame clones alone and is incomplete. Found here are 350,000 or so clones, roughly 86% of them singletons; the top ten hold 0.95% to 1.1%. Sequencing was carried out using PBMCs or T cells enriched from blood (not recorded which). The origin of the receptors is a woman between 25 and 40 years old who had been exposed to COVID-19. Both conserved end residues are trimmed from each CDR3. Each record gives: clone size, V gene, J gene, CDR3 protein. Only some rows state a clone size, as once, few, many or a class for expanded clones.

size: once
V: TRBV24-1
J: TRBJ2-2
CDR3: ATSVEGYTGELF

size: once
V: TRBV2
J: TRBJ2-5
CDR3: ASSWERGSGETQY

size: .
V: TRBV30
J: TRBJ1-2
CDR3: AWSIPGTGNYGYT

size: once
V: TRBV7-9
J: TRBJ2-5
CDR3: ASSLFLGETQY

size: .
V: TRBV3-1/TRBV3-2
J: TRBJ2-7
CDR3: ASSQGFQGTYEQY

size: few
V: TRBV19
J: TRBJ1-5
CDR3: ASSRQGGQPQH

size: .
V: TRBV27
J: TRBJ2-6
CDR3: ASSPTSSSSGANVLT

size: .
V: TRBV7-8
J: TRBJ2-1
CDR3: ASTPWGDEQF

size: .
V: TRBV7-7
J: TRBJ2-7
CDR3: ASSLLDRDHEQY

size: .
V: TRBV6-1
J: TRBJ2-3
CDR3: ASSEFGGTGFTDTQY

size: .
V: TRBV7-3
J: TRBJ2-7
CDR3: ASSLMGSGSTYEQY

size: few
V: TRBV10-2
J: TRBJ1-2
CDR3: ASSERGTVNYGYT

size: .
V: TRBV11-2
J: TRBJ2-3
CDR3: ASSPGRGTDTQY

size: .
V: TRBV9
J: TRBJ2-1
CDR3: ASSVEASGEMRQF

size: .
V: TRBV19
J: TRBJ2-5
CDR3: ASSRGRGRQETQY

size: once
V: TRBV27
J: TRBJ2-7
CDR3: ASSLTPGQGRYEQY

size: .
V: TRBV10-2
J: TRBJ2-1
CDR3: ASRPSDYHNEQF

size: .
V: TRBV6-6
J: TRBJ2-2
CDR3: ASSPTRPGGWNTGELF

size: once
V: TRBV28
J: TRBJ1-2
CDR3: ASTPTGLNYGYT

size: .
V: TRBV4-1
J: TRBJ2-7
CDR3: ASSPPGWELGSYEQY

size: .
V: TRBV5-4
J: TRBJ2-1
CDR3: ASSLKRERENEQF

size: .
V: TRBV30
J: TRBJ2-1
CDR3: AWSVGGSGDYRGEQF

size: .
V: TRBV11-2
J: TRBJ2-7
CDR3: ASSFGGGASYEQY

size: once
V: TRBV12-3/TRBV12-4
J: TRBJ1-1
CDR3: ASSFGQGGAF

size: .
V: TRBV27
J: TRBJ2-2
CDR3: ASSHNRDRGRRGTGELF

size: few
V: TRBV5-4
J: TRBJ2-1
CDR3: ASSPGAGTSGVTTHNEQF

size: .
V: TRBV15
J: TRBJ1-2
CDR3: ATSSTRVNYGYT

size: .
V: TRBV19
J: TRBJ2-5
CDR3: ATATGAGGPAETQY

size: few
V: TRBV5-1
J: TRBJ1-5
CDR3: ASSLGIGGTSNQPQH

size: .
V: TRBV20-1
J: TRBJ2-7
CDR3: SASRPGTSSYEQY

size: .
V: TRBV25-1
J: TRBJ1-5
CDR3: ASSASGGQPQH

size: .
V: TRBV6-5
J: TRBJ2-7
CDR3: ASSLGTGEYYEQY

size: .
V: TRBV6-2/TRBV6-3
J: TRBJ2-7
CDR3: ASSYRQGYEQY

size: few
V: TRBV4-1
J: TRBJ2-2
CDR3: ASSQDRDRVIGELF

size: .
V: TRBV14
J: TRBJ1-6
CDR3: ASSPRDSYNSPLH

size: .
V: TRBV24-1
J: TRBJ2-5
CDR3: ATSDRGLAGGETQY

size: .
V: TRBV10-1
J: TRBJ2-5
CDR3: ASSESASGSLGETQY

size: few
V: TRBV15
J: TRBJ2-7
CDR3: ATSRDRPSGAYEQY

size: .
V: TRBV29-1
J: TRBJ2-7
CDR3: SVDAGGGNEQY

size: .
V: TRBV6-6
J: TRBJ2-7
CDR3: ASTYSVGQGSYEQY

size: .
V: TRBV5-5
J: TRBJ2-5
CDR3: ASSFTASTSRETQY

size: .
V: TRBV7-3
J: TRBJ2-3
CDR3: ASSLTPSGRPDTQY

size: .
V: TRBV2
J: TRBJ2-7
CDR3: ASWHYSYEQY

size: .
V: TRBV29-1
J: TRBJ1-2
CDR3: SVRGENYGYT

size: .
V: TRBV7-2
J: TRBJ2-3
CDR3: ASSLAGAARTDTQY

size: .
V: TRBV6-1
J: TRBJ2-7
CDR3: ASSEAGPLEQY

size: once
V: TRBV6-5
J: TRBJ2-2
CDR3: ASRRQGDGELF

size: .
V: TRBV18
J: TRBJ2-7
CDR3: ASSPASETYEQY

size: .
V: TRBV7-3
J: TRBJ2-1
CDR3: ASSQSFGLADYNEQF